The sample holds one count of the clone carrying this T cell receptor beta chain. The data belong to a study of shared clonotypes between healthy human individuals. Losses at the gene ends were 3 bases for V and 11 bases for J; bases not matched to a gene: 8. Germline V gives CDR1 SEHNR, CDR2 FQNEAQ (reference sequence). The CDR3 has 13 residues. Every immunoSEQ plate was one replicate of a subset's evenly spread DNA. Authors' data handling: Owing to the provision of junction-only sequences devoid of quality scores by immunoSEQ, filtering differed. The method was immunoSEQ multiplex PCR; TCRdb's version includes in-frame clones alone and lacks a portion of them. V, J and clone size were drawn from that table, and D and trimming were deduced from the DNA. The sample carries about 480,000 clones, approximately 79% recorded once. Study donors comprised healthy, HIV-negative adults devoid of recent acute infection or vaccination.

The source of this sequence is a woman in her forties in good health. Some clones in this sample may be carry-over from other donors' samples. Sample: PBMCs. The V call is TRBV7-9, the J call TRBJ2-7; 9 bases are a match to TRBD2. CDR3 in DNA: TGTGCCAGCAGCTTGGGACTAGCTGGCGGAGAGTACTTC. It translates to CASSLGLAGGEYF.